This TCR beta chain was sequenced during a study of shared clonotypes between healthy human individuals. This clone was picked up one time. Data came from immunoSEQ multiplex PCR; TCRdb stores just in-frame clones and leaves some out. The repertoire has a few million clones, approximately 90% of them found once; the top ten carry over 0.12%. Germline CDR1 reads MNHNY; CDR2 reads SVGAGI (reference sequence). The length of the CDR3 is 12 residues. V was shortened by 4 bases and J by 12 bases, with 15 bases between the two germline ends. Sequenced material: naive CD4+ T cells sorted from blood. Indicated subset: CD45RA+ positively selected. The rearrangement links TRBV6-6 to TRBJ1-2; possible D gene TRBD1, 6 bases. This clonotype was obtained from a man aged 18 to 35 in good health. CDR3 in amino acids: CASSSSGTTDTF. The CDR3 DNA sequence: TGTGCCAGCAGTTCGTCCGGGACAACCGACACCTTC.